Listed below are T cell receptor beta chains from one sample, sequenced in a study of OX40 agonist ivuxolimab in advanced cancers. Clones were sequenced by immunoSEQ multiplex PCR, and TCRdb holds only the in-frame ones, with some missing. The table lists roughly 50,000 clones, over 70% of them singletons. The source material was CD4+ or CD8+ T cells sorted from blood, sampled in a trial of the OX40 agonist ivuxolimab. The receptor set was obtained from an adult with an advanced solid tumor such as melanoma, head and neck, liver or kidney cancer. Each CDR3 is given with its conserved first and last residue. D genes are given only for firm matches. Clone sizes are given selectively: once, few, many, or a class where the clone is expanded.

TGTGCCAGCAGCTTAACGGGGGGGACTGAAGCTTTCTTT	CASSLTGGTEAFF	NA	TRBV7-2	TRBJ1-1	NA
TGTGCCAGCAGCTCCCGGGCGGGGGCGAGCTCCTACGAGCAGTACTTC	CASSSRAGASSYEQYF	NA	TRBV7-2	TRBJ2-7	NA
TGTGCCAGCAGGAGGGGTAACTATGGCTACACCTTC	CASRRGNYGYTF	NA	TRBV6-1	TRBJ1-2	NA
TGTGCCAGCAGCCCGGTCTGGCGCCCCTTTTACGACCAGTACTTC	CASSPVWRPFYDQYF	NA	TRBV11-3	TRBJ2-7	NA
TGTGCCAGCAGTCGTTGGGGGAGCACTGAAGCTTTCTTT	CASSRWGSTEAFF	NA	TRBV6-5	TRBJ1-1	NA
TGCGCCAGCAGCCCGGACAGAGACAATCAGCCCCAGCATTTT	CASSPDRDNQPQHF	NA	TRBV5-1	TRBJ1-5	NA
TGTGCCAGCAGCAAAGGGGCAGGGGACAACCAAGAGACCCAGTACTTC	CASSKGAGDNQETQYF	NA	TRBV21-1	TRBJ2-5	NA
TGCGCCAGCAGCCAGCTTAACATGATATCCACAGATACGCAGTATTTT	CASSQLNMISTDTQYF	NA	TRBV4-1	TRBJ2-3	NA
TGTGCCAGCAGTCTGGACGGGACATCTTACTATGGCTACACCTTC	CASSLDGTSYYGYTF	NA	TRBV6-4	TRBJ1-2	once
TGTGCCAGCAGCTTAGTAGGGGCTCGACGAGGTTACACCTTC	CASSLVGARRGYTF	NA	TRBV7-9	TRBJ1-2	NA
TGTGCCAGCAGCCTTGGACCGGATAATGAAAAACTGTTTTTT	CASSLGPDNEKLFF	NA	TRBV7-2	TRBJ1-4	NA
TGCAGCGTTGCCAACGGTCAGAGCTCCTACGAGCAGTACTTC	CSVANGQSSYEQYF	NA	TRBV29-1	TRBJ2-7	NA
TGTGCCTGGAGTGTCCTACGGGGGCGAGTCCACTACGAGCAGTACTTC	CAWSVLRGRVHYEQYF	NA	TRBV30	TRBJ2-7	NA
TGTGCCGGTAGTATAGGGACGGGACAAGAGACCCAGTACTTC	CAGSIGTGQETQYF	NA	TRBV19	TRBJ2-5	NA
TGTGCCAGTAGTACTGGACAGTTCAATCAGCCCCAGCATTTT	CASSTGQFNQPQHF	NA	TRBV19	TRBJ1-5	NA
TGTGCCAGCAGACTCGACAGGGTCGACGAGCAGTACTTC	CASRLDRVDEQYF	TRBD1	TRBV28	TRBJ2-7	NA
TGTGCCAGCAGCCCAGACAGAACCGTCCCCCTCCACTTT	CASSPDRTVPLHF	NA	TRBV7-2	TRBJ1-6	NA
TGTGCCAGCAGCTCCACCCGGGACAGCCGCCCGGGCTACACCTTC	CASSSTRDSRPGYTF	TRBD1	TRBV7-2	TRBJ1-2	NA
TGTGCCAGCAGCTTAGCGGTTGGCGCACAAGAGACCCAGTACTTC	CASSLAVGAQETQYF	NA	TRBV7-2	TRBJ2-5	NA
TGTGCCAGCAGCCAAGCGGGCACCGGGATACTCTACGAGCAGTACTTC	CASSQAGTGILYEQYF	NA	TRBV14	TRBJ2-7	NA
TGTGCCAGCGGCGGGTCGGGGAGGGGCGAGCAGTACTTC	CASGGSGRGEQYF	TRBD2	TRBV6-1	TRBJ2-7	NA
TGTGCCAGCAGTCTTCAAGGGACAGTGGGCTACGAGCAGTACTTC	CASSLQGTVGYEQYF	TRBD1	TRBV28	TRBJ2-7	NA
TGTGCCAGCAGCGGCACTAGGATGGCCCAAGAGACCCAGTACTTC	CASSGTRMAQETQYF	NA	TRBV2	TRBJ2-5	once
TGTGCCAGCAGCTTAGGGCTTCTGAGTCAGCCCCAGCATTTT	CASSLGLLSQPQHF	NA	TRBV5-6	TRBJ1-5	NA
TGTGCCAGCAGCCCAGCGGGAGGGCCCCTCGAGCAGTACTTC	CASSPAGGPLEQYF	TRBD2	TRBV7-2	TRBJ2-7	NA
TGTGCCAGCAGCTCTAGGGATTGGGTCAGCGGGGAGACAGATACGCAGTATTTT	CASSSRDWVSGETDTQYF	TRBD2	TRBV7-9	TRBJ2-3	NA
TGTGCCAGCACCCCGGCGGGACAGGTGATTGAGTACTTC	CASTPAGQVIEYF	TRBD1	TRBV11-2	TRBJ2-7	once
TGTGCCAGCAGCTTGGAGCCCACAGGGGGCGCGGATGGCTACACCTTC	CASSLEPTGGADGYTF	TRBD1	TRBV5-5	TRBJ1-2	NA
TGTGCCAGCAGCTTAGGAGCTAGCGGCCCCCAAGAGACCCAGTACTTC	CASSLGASGPQETQYF	TRBD2	TRBV7-2	TRBJ2-5	few
TGTGCCAGCTCACCACCGTCCTCAGGGGTGAACACTGAAGCTTTCTTT	CASSPPSSGVNTEAFF	NA	TRBV18	TRBJ1-1	NA
TGCAGCGTTGCCGGGACAGGGGCTAACTATGGCTACACCTTC	CSVAGTGANYGYTF	TRBD1	TRBV29-1	TRBJ1-2	NA
TGTGCCAGCAGTTCCCGAGGTGGCGGAAACACCATATATTTT	CASSSRGGGNTIYF	NA	TRBV28	TRBJ1-3	NA
TGCGCCAGCAGCCGGACAGGGGGGGGCTGGAGCTATGGCTACACCTTC	CASSRTGGGWSYGYTF	TRBD1	TRBV5-1	TRBJ1-2	NA
TGTGCCTGGAGTGCGGGACACGATGAAAAACTGTTTTTT	CAWSAGHDEKLFF	NA	TRBV30	TRBJ1-4	NA
TGTGCCAGCAGCCAAGTGTTGGGGGCAGGGGGCTACACCTTC	CASSQVLGAGGYTF	NA	TRBV14	TRBJ1-2	NA
TGTGCCAGCAGCTCTAGATCCCCCCCTCAAAACAGGGCGTCTGAAGCTTTCTTT	CASSSRSPPQNRASEAFF	NA	TRBV11-2	TRBJ1-1	once
TGTGCCAGCAGAAAACCGGGCACCGGGGAGCTGTTTTTT	CASRKPGTGELFF	NA	TRBV2	TRBJ2-2	NA
TGTGCCAGTAGTTGGACAGGGCCTTTGGGCTACACCTTC	CASSWTGPLGYTF	TRBD1	TRBV19	TRBJ1-2	NA
TGTGCCAGCAGTTACTCGAGGAGCACAGATACGCAGTATTTT	CASSYSRSTDTQYF	NA	TRBV6-5	TRBJ2-3	few
TGTGCCAGCAGCGCCCAGGGGTTTAGCAATCAGCCCCAGCATTTT	CASSAQGFSNQPQHF	NA	TRBV7-2	TRBJ1-5	NA
TGCGCCAGCAGCTTGCAGTTGAGCTCCTACAATGAGCAGTTCTTC	CASSLQLSSYNEQFF	NA	TRBV5-1	TRBJ2-1	NA
TGTGCCAGCAGTTTAGTGGCCACCTATCAGCCCCAGCATTTT	CASSLVATYQPQHF	NA	TRBV28	TRBJ1-5	NA
TGTGCCAGCTGCCCTCCGAATCAGCCCCAGCATTTT	CASCPPNQPQHF	NA	TRBV6-1	TRBJ1-5	NA
TGTGCCAGCAGTCCCCCGCCGACAGGTCCTAATGAAAAACTGTTTTTT	CASSPPPTGPNEKLFF	NA	TRBV2	TRBJ1-4	NA
TGTGCCAGCAGCTTAGATATAGGACAGGGCTATGGCTACACCTTC	CASSLDIGQGYGYTF	TRBD1	TRBV11-2	TRBJ1-2	NA
TGCAGTCCGACAGTTTTTGAAAAACTGTTTTTT	CSPTVFEKLFF	NA	TRBV20-1	TRBJ1-4	NA
TGCAGTGCTCCCCGGACAGGGGAGCAGTTCTTC	CSAPRTGEQFF	TRBD1	TRBV20-1	TRBJ2-1	many
TGTGCCATCAGCCAGCGGGGGGCCTACAATGAGCAGTTCTTC	CAISQRGAYNEQFF	TRBD2	TRBV10-3	TRBJ2-1	NA
TGCGCCAGCAGCCACGGCCTCGATGCAAGGGAGCAGTTCTTC	CASSHGLDAREQFF	NA	TRBV4-3	TRBJ2-1	NA
TGTGCCAGCAGCTTAGTGGGGGACTTAAACTATGGCTACACCTTC	CASSLVGDLNYGYTF	NA	TRBV7-9	TRBJ1-2	NA
TGTGCCAGCAGCTCTAACTACAATGAGCAGTTCTTC	CASSSNYNEQFF	NA	TRBV7-6	TRBJ2-1	NA
TGTGCCAGCAGCCAAGAAGGATTAGCTGTGGGCACTGAAGCTTTCTTT	CASSQEGLAVGTEAFF	NA	TRBV4-2	TRBJ1-1	few